The 16 T cell receptor beta chains below were found in one sample sequenced in a study of shared clonotypes between healthy human individuals. TCRdb keeps only in-frame clones here, not all; method: immunoSEQ multiplex PCR. The table shows millions of clones, with 93% occurring only once. Sequenced sample: naive CD4+ T cells from PBMCs. The subset denotes: CD45RA+ positively selected. The receptors here all came from a young man in good health. Some clones in this sample may be carry-over from other donors' samples.

The chain carries TRBV28 and TRBJ2-7; D ambiguous. V shed 3 bases and J shed 6 bases, with 9 bases lying between them. The CDR3 runs to 12 residues. Germline values: CDR1 MDHEN, CDR2 SYDVKM. CDR3: CASSLSPGEQYF. DNA for the CDR3: TGTGCCAGCAGTTTGTCACCCGGCGAGCAGTACTTC. The variable domain in full, completed from reference TRBV28 and TRBJ2-7, reads DVKVTQSSRYLVKRTGEKVFLECVQDMDHENMFWYRQDPGLGLRLIYFSYDVKMKEKGDIPEGYSVSREKKERFSLILESASTNQTSMYLCASSLSPGEQYFGPGTRLTVT.

This clone was detected only once. Other DNA sequences from this sample encode an identical CDR3 as well. The chain uses TRBV28 and TRBJ2-6; D is undetermined. Trimming took 3 bases from V and 4 from J, leaving 10 bases between them. The CDR3 loop spans 15 amino acids. CDR1 is MDHEN and CDR2 is SYDVKM in the germline V gene. The CDR3 DNA reads TGTGCCAGCAGTTTCATCCGGGCCGGGGCCAACGTCCTGACTTTC. It is translated as CASSFIRAGANVLTF.

The chain joins TRBV4-2 to TRBJ1-1; unclear D gene. The V gene's germline CDR1 is LGHNA and CDR2 YNFKEQ. V was clipped by 0 bases and J by 0 bases, with 8 bases between them. The CDR3 consists of 15 residues. The CDR3 loop is CASSQELLLNTEAFF. The CDR3 coding sequence is TGTGCCAGCAGCCAAGAGCTCCTACTGAACACTGAAGCTTTCTTT.

The chain joins TRBV6-1 to TRBJ2-7; 9 bases match TRBD2. In germline, CDR1 is MNHNS, CDR2 SASEGT. Germline trimming cut 7 bases from V and 3 bases from J; bases unmatched to any gene: 7. The CDR3 consists of 14 residues. For the CDR3, the DNA is TGTGCCAGCAAACAGCGGGAGGCGATCTACGAGCAGTACTTC. This gives the protein CASKQREAIYEQYF.

This clone was recorded only once. V is TRBV19 and J is TRBJ1-5; D uncertain. Trimming cost V 4 bases and J 1 base, with 11 bases left between them. Germline V gives CDR1 LNHDA, CDR2 SQIVND (reference sequence). CDR3 length: 15 residues. The CDR3 sequence: CASSTTTGSNQPQHF. Written as DNA, the CDR3 is TGTGCCAGTAGTACGACTACGGGGAGCAATCAGCCCCAGCATTTT.

The chain uses TRBV5-1 and TRBJ2-2; D is possibly TRBD1 or TRBD2 (6 bases each). The germline V gene encodes CDR1 SGHRS and CDR2 YFSETQ. V lost 7 bases and J lost 2, with 18 bases in between. This CDR3 has 16 amino acids. In DNA form, the CDR3 reads TGCGCCAGCGGAGGGACACTGGGGAGAAACACCGGGGAGCTGTTTTTT. Translation: CASGGTLGRNTGELFF.

This chain joins TRBV4-2 and TRBJ2-6; D not resolved. From germline, CDR1 is LGHNA and CDR2 YNFKEQ. The CDR3 loop spans 17 amino acids. Trimming stripped 0 bases from V and 0 bases from J, with 9 bases between. The CDR3 loop reads CASSQEQKSSGANVLTF. The DNA for the CDR3 is TGTGCCAGCAGCCAAGAGCAGAAGAGCTCTGGGGCCAACGTCCTGACTTTC.

Comments on this clone: One base away lies a much larger clone, so this may be a sequencing read error. This CDR3 is also generated by other DNA sequences in the sample. V gene TRBV6-5 combines with J gene TRBJ2-5; the D is unclear. The CDR3 loop spans 11 amino acids. The germline V gene has CDR1 MNHEY and CDR2 SVGAGI. The V end lost 2 bases, the J end lost 5 bases, and 3 bases lay between the germline ends. The CDR3 spells CASSYRETQYF. CDR3 coding DNA: TGTGCCAGCAGTTACAGGGAGACCCAGTACTTC.

V usage is TRBV10-3 and J usage is TRBJ2-5; unclear D gene. This CDR3 is built from 14 residues. Germline V gives CDR1 ENHRY, CDR2 SYGVKD. With 0 bases removed from V and 5 bases from J, the gap between germline ends came to 10 bases. The CDR3 nucleotides read TGTGCCATCAGTGAGTCGATTGGCGCGGAGACCCAGTACTTC. Translation: CAISESIGAETQYF.

The J gene is TRBJ2-3, the V gene TRBV4-2, with 7 bases matching TRBD2. The CDR3 spans 17 residues. Germline V gene data show CDR1 as LGHNA and CDR2 as YNFKEQ. Trimming cost V 2 bases and J 0 bases; bases outside gene matches: 8. In DNA, the CDR3 is TGTGCCAGCAGCCAACCAGGCGGGAGCGCAAGCACAGATACGCAGTATTTT. It encodes CASSQPGGSASTDTQYF.

This clone was observed once. The gene calls are TRBV19 and TRBJ1-3, with D unresolved. CDR1 LNHDA and CDR2 SQIVND come from the germline V gene (reference sequence). The CDR3 is 14 residues long. V was pared by 7 bases and J by 2 bases, with 12 bases between. Here the CDR3 DNA reads TGTGCCAGTACTTTGGGTTCTCCTGGAAACACCATATATTTT. As protein: CASTLGSPGNTIYF.

The CDR3: CASGSNAEKLFF. Here the CDR3 DNA reads TGTGCCAGCGGGTCTAATGCTGAAAAACTGTTTTTT. The chain uses TRBV19 and TRBJ1-4; D is unclear. The V gene's germline CDR1 is LNHDA and CDR2 SQIVND (reference sequence). There are 12 residues in the CDR3. Trimming stripped 9 bases from V and 7 bases from J, with 12 bases between.

The rearrangement uses TRBV5-6 and TRBJ1-2; TRBD1 is a possible D gene (6 bases). The CDR3 loop spans 15 amino acids. With 1 base removed from V and 8 bases from J, the gap between germline ends came to 18 bases. The V gene's germline CDR1 is SGHDT and CDR2 YYEEEE. In DNA, the CDR3 is TGTGCCAGCAGCTTGACGGACTGGGGGCACGAGGGCTACACCTTC. This translates into CASSLTDWGHEGYTF.

The chain employs TRBV5-4 and TRBJ2-2; D is uncertain. Germline lookup yields CDR1 SGHNT and CDR2 YYREEE (reference sequence). The CDR3 extends over 16 amino acids. V was clipped by 3 bases and J by 6 bases, with 18 bases between them. The CDR3 DNA follows: TGTGCCAGCAGCTCCTTAACTACCTATCAGGCCGGGGAGCTGTTTTTT. Amino acid sequence: CASSSLTTYQAGELFF.

The V call is TRBV7-2, the J call TRBJ1-1, with D possibly being TRBD1 (6 bases). V dropped 5 bases and J dropped 4 bases, with 23 bases sitting between them. CDR1 SGHTA and CDR2 FQGNSA come from the germline V gene. CDR3 length: 17 amino acids. The CDR3 nucleotides read TGTGCCAGCAGCAAAGGGCGGGGGGCTGTTATAGGCACTGAAGCTTTCTTT. This translates into CASSKGRGAVIGTEAFF. Based on the CDR3 plus reference TRBV7-2 and TRBJ1-1, the full variable domain is GAGVSQSPSNKVTEKGKDVELRCDPISGHTALYWYRQSLGQGLEFLIYFQGNSAPDKSGLPSDRFSAERTGGSVSTLTIQRTQQEDSAVYLCASSKGRGAVIGTEAFFGQGTRLTVV.

Turning to this clone: The same CDR3 is also encoded by other DNA sequences in this sample. The chain couples TRBV18 to TRBJ1-3, with a possible D match to TRBD1 (5 bases). Germline assignment: CDR1 KGHSH and CDR2 LQKENI. The CDR3 extends over 15 amino acids. Trimming removed 5 bases at V and 1 base at J, with 12 bases between. The CDR3 sequence is CASSSTGGSGNTIYF. The CDR3 nucleotides read TGTGCCAGCTCATCCACGGGGGGGTCTGGAAACACCATATATTTT.